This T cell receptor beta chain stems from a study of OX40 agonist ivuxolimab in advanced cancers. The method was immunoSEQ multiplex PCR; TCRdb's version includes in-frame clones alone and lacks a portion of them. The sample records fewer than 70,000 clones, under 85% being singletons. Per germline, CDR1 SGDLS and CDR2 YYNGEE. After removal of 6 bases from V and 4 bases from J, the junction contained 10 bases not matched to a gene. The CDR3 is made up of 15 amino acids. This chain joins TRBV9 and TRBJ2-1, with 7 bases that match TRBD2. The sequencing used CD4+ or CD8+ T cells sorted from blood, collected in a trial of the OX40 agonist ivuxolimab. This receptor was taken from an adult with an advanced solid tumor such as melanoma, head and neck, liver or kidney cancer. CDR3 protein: CASNTGTNPYNEQFF. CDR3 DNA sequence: TGTGCCAGCAATACCGGGACTAACCCTTACAATGAGCAGTTCTTC.